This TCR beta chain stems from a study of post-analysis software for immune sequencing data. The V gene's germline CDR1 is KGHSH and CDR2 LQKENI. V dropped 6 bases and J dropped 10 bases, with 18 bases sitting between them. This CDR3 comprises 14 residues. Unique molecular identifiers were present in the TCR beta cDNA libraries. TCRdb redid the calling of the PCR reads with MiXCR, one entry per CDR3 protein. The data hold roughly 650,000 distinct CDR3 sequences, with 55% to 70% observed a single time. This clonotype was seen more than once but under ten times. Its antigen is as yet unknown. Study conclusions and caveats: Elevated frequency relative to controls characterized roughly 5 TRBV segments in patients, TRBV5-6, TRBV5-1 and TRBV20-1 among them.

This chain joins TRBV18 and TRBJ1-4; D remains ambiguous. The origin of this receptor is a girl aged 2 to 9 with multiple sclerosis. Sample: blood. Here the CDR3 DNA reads TGTGCCAGCTCCCCGATTGGAGTGGAGACAAAACTGTTTTTT. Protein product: CASSPIGVETKLFF.